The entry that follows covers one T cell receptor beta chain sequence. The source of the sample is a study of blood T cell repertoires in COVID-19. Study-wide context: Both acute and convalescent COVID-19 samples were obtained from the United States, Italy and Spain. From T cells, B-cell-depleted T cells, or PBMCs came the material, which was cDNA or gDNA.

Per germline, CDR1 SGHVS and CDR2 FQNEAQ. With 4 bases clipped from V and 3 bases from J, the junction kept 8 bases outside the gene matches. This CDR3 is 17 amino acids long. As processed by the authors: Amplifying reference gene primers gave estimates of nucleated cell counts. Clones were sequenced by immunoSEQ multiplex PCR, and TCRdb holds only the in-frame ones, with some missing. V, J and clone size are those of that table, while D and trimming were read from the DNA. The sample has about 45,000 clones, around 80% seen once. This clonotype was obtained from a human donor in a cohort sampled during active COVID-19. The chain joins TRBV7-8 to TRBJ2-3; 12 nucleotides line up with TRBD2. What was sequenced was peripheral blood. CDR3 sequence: CASSYRLAGAGTDTQYF. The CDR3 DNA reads TGTGCCAGCAGCTACCGACTAGCGGGAGCAGGGACAGATACGCAGTATTTT.